This TCR beta chain was observed in a study of tumor and adjacent non-tumor tissue in lung cancer. Overall study context: There were around 11 adenocarcinoma, 2 squamous cell carcinoma and 1 small cell lung cancer cases.

This clonotype was seen repeatedly, ten times or more. The template was RNA from unsorted bulk tissue. More than 3 cm separated this lung sample from the edge of the tumor. Trimming removed 4 bases from V and 0 bases from J, with 10 bases in between. Per the germline V gene, CDR1 is MGHRA and CDR2 is YSYEKL. The CDR3 contains 14 residues. Three rounds of nested PCR, following a modified ARM-PCR protocol, produced the TCRbeta library. TCRdb redid the calling of the multiplex PCR reads with MiXCR, one entry per CDR3 protein. This table holds about 60,000 distinct CDR3 sequences, about 61% found once. This TCR was recovered from a man aged 65-85 years with non-small cell lung cancer. The chain has TRBV4-1 and TRBJ2-7; no firm D call. The specimen was distant non-tumor lung tissue. The CDR3 nucleotides are TGCGCCAGCAGCCCACTTCCTCGCTCCTACGAGCAGTACTTC. Amino acids: CASSPLPRSYEQYF.